The clone carrying this TCR beta chain was seen a few times. Its cognate antigen is unknown. The run of the v3.0 immunoSEQ assay was at survey level. Only in-frame clones appear in the TCRdb table, and some are missing; sequencing was by immunoSEQ multiplex PCR. The sample has under 25,000 clones, just over 85% seen once. CDR1 is SNHLY and CDR2 is FYNNEI in the germline V gene. Between the trimmed V and J ends, which lost 1 base and 3 bases, there was a span of 10 bases. The length of the CDR3 is 15 residues. These data are taken from a study of long-term antiretroviral therapy in people with HIV. Whole-study findings and limits: Subsequent to ART, diversity was augmented yet persisted below that of transplant donor controls.

This sample comprised unsorted PBMCs, obtained 1.3 years after starting antiretroviral therapy. This TCR derives from a man in his sixties with HIV. This chain uses TRBV2 with TRBJ1-5, with D possibly TRBD1 on 6 matching bases. The chain's CDR3 is CASSEVQGHNQPQHF. The CDR3 DNA is TGTGCCAGCAGTGAAGTACAGGGTCACAATCAGCCCCAGCATTTT.